The 18 T cell receptor beta chains below come from one sample, sequenced in a study of blood T cell repertoires in COVID-19. Sequencing used immunoSEQ multiplex PCR; TCRdb keeps in-frame clones, though not all of them. Seen here are around 200,000 clones, about 83% observed once, and the top ten hold 5% to 7%. Material for sequencing was PBMCs or T cells enriched from blood (not recorded which). Every receptor here comes from a man aged 40-49 years with acute COVID-19.

CDR3 region: CATSRDLGTPGQKYTDTQYF. The CDR3 nucleotides are TGTGCCACCAGCAGAGATTTGGGAACTCCGGGACAAAAATACACAGATACGCAGTATTTT. The V and J genes are TRBV15 and TRBJ2-3; weak D call: TRBD1 (6 bases). Trimming shortened V by 0 bases and J by 2 bases, and 24 bases separated the two germline ends. CDR3 size: 20 residues. The germline V gene has CDR1 LNHNV and CDR2 YYDKDF (reference sequence).

The chain links TRBV11-3 to TRBJ2-5; 8 bases fit TRBD1. Germline V gene sequence: CDR1 SGHNT, CDR2 YENEEA. V dropped 5 bases and J dropped 3; count of bases not matched to a gene: 8. The CDR3 has 15 residues. CDR3 amino acids: CASSRRTGLEETQYF. As DNA, the CDR3 is TGTGCCAGCAGCAGGCGGACAGGGCTGGAAGAGACCCAGTACTTC.

J is TRBJ1-6 and V is TRBV11-2, with 7 bases identical to TRBD1. Germline assignment: CDR1 SGHAT and CDR2 FQNNGV. The CDR3 has 15 amino acids. The V and J ends lost 1 base and 7 bases, in that order; junction bases with no gene match: 4. The CDR3 spells CASSLGGTANSPLHF. The CDR3 region has the DNA TGTGCCAGCAGCTTAGGTGGGACAGCAAATTCACCCCTCCACTTT. Full variable domain (remainder filled in from reference TRBV11-2 and TRBJ1-6): EAGVAQSPRYKIIEKRQSVAFWCNPISGHATLYWYQQILGQGPKLLIQFQNNGVVDDSQLPKDRFSAERLKGVDSTLKIQPAKLEDSAVYLCASSLGGTANSPLHFGNGTRLTVT.

This clone occurred a few times. V usage is TRBV19 and J usage is TRBJ1-2; tentatively, D is TRBD1 (6 bases). Germline CDR1 reads LNHDA; CDR2 reads SQIVND (reference sequence). This CDR3 comprises 18 residues. V gave up 4 bases and J gave up 8 bases, with 29 bases separating them. Here the CDR3 DNA reads TGTGCCAGTAGTAACAAACCGATTCGACAGGTCAGTTCGGGAGGCTACACCTTC. Residues: CASSNKPIRQVSSGGYTF.

The V and J genes are TRBV20-1 and TRBJ2-6; the D is unclear. The CDR3 consists of 14 residues. The germline V gene encodes CDR1 DFQATT and CDR2 SNEGSKA (reference sequence). V dropped 3 bases and J dropped 0 bases, with 6 bases sitting between them. The CDR3 DNA follows: TGCAGTGCTAGTGATAGCTCTGGGGCCAACGTCCTGACTTTC. Amino acid sequence: CSASDSSGANVLTF.

The V and J genes are TRBV3-1 (or the pseudogene TRBV3-2) and TRBJ2-1, with TRBD2 matching over 9 bases. Germline V lookup: CDR1 LGHDT, CDR2 YNNKEL (reference sequence). The trim removed 2 bases at V and 0 bases at J, leaving 2 bases unmatched. CDR3 length equals 16 residues. The CDR3 is CASSQYSGSSYNEQFF. Written as DNA, the CDR3 is TGTGCCAGCAGCCAATATAGCGGGAGCTCCTACAATGAGCAGTTCTTC.

The rearrangement joins TRBV18 to TRBJ2-7; D may be TRBD2 (5 bases). Germline CDR1 is KGHSH and CDR2 is LQKENI. This CDR3 comprises 13 residues. Trimming pared 2 bases from V and 5 bases from J, leaving 10 bases between. CDR3 sequence reads: CASSPGLVDEQYF. Written as DNA, the CDR3 is TGTGCCAGCTCACCAGGACTTGTTGACGAGCAGTACTTC. The full variable domain, in which reference TRBV18 and TRBJ2-7 provide the parts outside the CDR3, is NAGVMQNPRHLVRRRGQEARLRCSPMKGHSHVYWYRQLPEEGLKFMVYLQKENIIDESGMPKERFSAEFPKEGPSILRIQQVVRGDSAAYFCASSPGLVDEQYFGPGTRLTVT.

J is TRBJ2-7 and V is TRBV2, with D possibly being TRBD2 (6 bases). Germline lookup yields CDR1 SNHLY and CDR2 FYNNEI. Trimming cost V 4 bases and J 5 bases, with 18 bases left between them. The length of the CDR3 is 15 residues. As DNA, the CDR3 is TGTGCCAGCAGTGTACCCCTAGCGACGGGAAACGAGCAGTACTTC. This codes for CASSVPLATGNEQYF.

The chain has TRBV6-1 and TRBJ2-7; 9 bases fit TRBD2. Per germline, CDR1 MNHNS and CDR2 SASEGT. The CDR3 totals 17 residues. J gave up 2 bases and V 0 bases, and 8 bases lay outside the gene matches. CDR3: CASSEAVLAGAAYEQYF. The CDR3, as DNA: TGTGCCAGCAGTGAAGCGGTCTTAGCGGGAGCGGCCTACGAGCAGTACTTC.

V is TRBV7-3 and J is TRBJ2-1; 7 bases align to TRBD2. Germline V gene data show CDR1 as SGHTA and CDR2 as FQGTGA. V trimming: 2 bases; J trimming: 4 bases; junction bases outside the gene matches: 5. The CDR3 has 15 residues. Here the CDR3 reads CASSLGAGRYNEQFF. The CDR3 DNA reads TGTGCCAGCAGCTTAGGAGCGGGGAGATACAATGAGCAGTTCTTC.

The chain uses TRBV3-1 (or the pseudogene TRBV3-2) and TRBJ2-3; 9 bases fit TRBD2. The germline CDR1 and CDR2 sequences are LGHDT and YNNKEL (reference sequence). V lost 4 bases and J lost 4; bases outside the gene matches: 3. This CDR3 is 14 amino acids long. The CDR3 nucleotides are TGTGCCAGCAGCCTAGCGGGAGACCCAGATACGCAGTATTTT. Translating it yields CASSLAGDPDTQYF.

The rearrangement joins TRBV5-1 to TRBJ1-6; TRBD1 matches at 7 bases. V shed 4 bases, J shed 8 bases, and the junction held 9 bases outside the gene matches. The CDR3 is made up of 15 amino acids. Germline V gene data show CDR1 as SGHRS and CDR2 as YFSETQ. As DNA, the CDR3 is TGCGCCAGCAGCCAGACAGGGTGGATGGATTCACCCCTCCACTTT. This encodes CASSQTGWMDSPLHF.

The rearrangement links TRBV10-3 to TRBJ2-6; no reliable D call. V was pared by 0 bases and J by 4 bases, with 7 bases between. The CDR3 is 15 residues long. Germline V CDR1 and CDR2: ENHRY, SYGVKD. CDR3 amino acids: CAISESAGGANVLTF. The CDR3 DNA follows: TGTGCCATCAGTGAGTCGGCAGGAGGGGCCAACGTCCTGACTTTC.

The chain employs TRBV28 and TRBJ2-1; 7 bases fit TRBD1. V lost 6 bases, J lost 0 bases, and 5 bases stayed unmatched. This CDR3 comprises 15 residues. Germline values: CDR1 MDHEN, CDR2 SYDVKM. The chain's CDR3 is CASRLGQFSYNEQFF. For the CDR3, the DNA is TGTGCCAGCAGGTTGGGACAGTTCTCCTACAATGAGCAGTTCTTC.

This clone appeared once. V usage is TRBV10-3 and J usage is TRBJ2-5; 8 bases map to TRBD1. The CDR3 is made up of 14 amino acids. Germline CDR1 reads ENHRY; CDR2 reads SYGVKD. V lost 5 bases to trimming and J lost 5 bases; unmatched junction nucleotides: 7. This CDR3 is CAISRTGNGETQYF. The CDR3 nucleotides read TGTGCCATCAGTAGGACAGGGAACGGGGAGACCCAGTACTTC.

The rearrangement uses TRBV7-6 and TRBJ2-1; D is possibly TRBD2 (5 bases). Trimming cost V 8 bases and J 4 bases, with 12 bases left between them. From germline, CDR1 is SGHVS and CDR2 FNYEAQ. The CDR3 loop spans 13 amino acids. CDR3 in amino acids: CASSFGVYNEQFF. CDR3 nucleotide sequence: TGTGCCAGCTCGTTCGGGGTTTACAATGAGCAGTTCTTC.

Only one count was recorded for this clone. CDR3 amino acids: CASSRTGPDSPLHF. The CDR3 DNA follows: TGTGCCAGCAGCCGGACAGGACCGGATTCACCCCTCCACTTT. The chain couples TRBV9 to TRBJ1-6, with 7 bases that match TRBD1. Per the germline V gene, CDR1 is SGDLS and CDR2 is YYNGEE. The CDR3 sequence is 14 residues long. With V trimmed by 4 bases and J by 8 bases, 6 bases remained unmatched.

CDR3 DNA: TGTGCCAGCAGTTTCCAGGGCGGCACCGGGGATACGCAGTATTTT. Translation: CASSFQGGTGDTQYF. The chain employs TRBV27 and TRBJ2-3, with D perhaps TRBD1 (5 bases). The CDR3 has 15 residues. Trimming shortened V by 3 bases and J by 6 bases, and 16 bases separated the two germline ends. Germline loops: CDR1 MNHEY, CDR2 SMNVEV (reference sequence).